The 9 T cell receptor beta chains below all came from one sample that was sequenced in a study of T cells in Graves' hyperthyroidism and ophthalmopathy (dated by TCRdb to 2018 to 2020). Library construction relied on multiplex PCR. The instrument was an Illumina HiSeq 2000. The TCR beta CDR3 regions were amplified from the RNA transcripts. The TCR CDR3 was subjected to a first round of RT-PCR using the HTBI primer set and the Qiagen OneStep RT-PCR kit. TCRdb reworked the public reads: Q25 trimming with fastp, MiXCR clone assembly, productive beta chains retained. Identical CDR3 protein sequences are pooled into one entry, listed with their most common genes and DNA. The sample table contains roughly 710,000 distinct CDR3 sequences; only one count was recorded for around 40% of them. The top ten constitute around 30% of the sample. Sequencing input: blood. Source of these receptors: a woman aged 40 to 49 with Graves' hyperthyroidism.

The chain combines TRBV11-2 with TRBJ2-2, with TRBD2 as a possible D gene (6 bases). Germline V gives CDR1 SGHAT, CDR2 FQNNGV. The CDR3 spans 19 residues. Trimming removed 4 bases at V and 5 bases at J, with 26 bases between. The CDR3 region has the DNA TGTGCCAGCAGCTCACACCGACTACCAGCGGGTCCGGGGACCGGGGAGCTGTTTTTT. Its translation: CASSSHRLPAGPGTGELFF.

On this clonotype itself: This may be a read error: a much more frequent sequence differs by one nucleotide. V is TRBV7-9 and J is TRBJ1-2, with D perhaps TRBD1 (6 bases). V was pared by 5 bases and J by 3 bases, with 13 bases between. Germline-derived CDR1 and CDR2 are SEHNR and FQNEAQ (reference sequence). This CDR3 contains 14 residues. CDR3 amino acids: CASSRGHPDYGYTF. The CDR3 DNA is TGTGCCAGCAGCCGGGGACATCCAGACTATGGCTACACCTTC.

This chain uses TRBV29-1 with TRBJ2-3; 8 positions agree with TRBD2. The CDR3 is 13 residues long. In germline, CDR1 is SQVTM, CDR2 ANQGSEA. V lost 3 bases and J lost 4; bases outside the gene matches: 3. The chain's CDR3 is CSVDRGGADTQYF. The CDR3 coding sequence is TGCAGCGTTGATCGGGGGGGGGCAGATACGCAGTATTTT.

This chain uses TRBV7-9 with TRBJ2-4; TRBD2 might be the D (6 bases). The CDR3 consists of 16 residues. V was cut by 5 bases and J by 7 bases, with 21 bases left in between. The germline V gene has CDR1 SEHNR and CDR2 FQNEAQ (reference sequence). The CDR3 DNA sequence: TGTGCCAGCAGCGCGAATCAGCGGGTCGGCGGGAACATTCAGTACTTC. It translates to CASSANQRVGGNIQYF. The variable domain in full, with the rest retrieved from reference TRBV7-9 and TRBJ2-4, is DTGVSQNPRHKITKRGQNVTFRCDPISEHNRLYWYRQTLGQGPEFLTYFQNEAQLEKSRLLSDRFSAERPKGSFSTLEIQRTEQGDSAMYLCASSANQRVGGNIQYFGAGTRLSVL.

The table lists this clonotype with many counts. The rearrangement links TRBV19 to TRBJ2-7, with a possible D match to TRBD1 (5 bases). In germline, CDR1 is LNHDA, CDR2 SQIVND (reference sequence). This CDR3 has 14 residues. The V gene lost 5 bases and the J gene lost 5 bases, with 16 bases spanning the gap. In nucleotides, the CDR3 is TGTGCCAGTAGTCGACAGTCTAGTCGACACGAGCAGTACTTC. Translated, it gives CASSRQSSRHEQYF.

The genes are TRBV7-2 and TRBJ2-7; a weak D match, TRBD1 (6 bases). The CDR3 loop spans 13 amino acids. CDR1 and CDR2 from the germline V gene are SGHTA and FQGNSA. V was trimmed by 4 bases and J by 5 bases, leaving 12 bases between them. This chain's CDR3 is CASSSYRADEQYF. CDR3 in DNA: TGTGCCAGCAGCTCCTACAGGGCGGACGAGCAGTACTTC. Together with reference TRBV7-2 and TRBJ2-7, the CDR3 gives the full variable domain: GAGVSQSPSNKVTEKGKDVELRCDPISGHTALYWYRQSLGQGLEFLIYFQGNSAPDKSGLPSDRFSAERTGGSVSTLTIQRTQQEDSAVYLCASSSYRADEQYFGPGTRLTVT.

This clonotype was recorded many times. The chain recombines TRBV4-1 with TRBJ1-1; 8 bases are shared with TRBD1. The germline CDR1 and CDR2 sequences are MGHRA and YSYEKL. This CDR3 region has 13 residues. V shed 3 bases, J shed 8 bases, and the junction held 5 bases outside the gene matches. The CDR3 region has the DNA TGCGCCAGCAGCCATTGGACAGGGATGGAAGCTTTCTTT. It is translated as CASSHWTGMEAFF.

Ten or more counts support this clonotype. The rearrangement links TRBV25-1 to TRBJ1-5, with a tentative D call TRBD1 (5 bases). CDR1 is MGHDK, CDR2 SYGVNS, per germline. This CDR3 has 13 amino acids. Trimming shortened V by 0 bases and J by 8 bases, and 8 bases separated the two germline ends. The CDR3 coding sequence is TGTGCCAGCAGTGAATACGGGGGGAAGCCCCAGCATTTT. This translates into CASSEYGGKPQHF.

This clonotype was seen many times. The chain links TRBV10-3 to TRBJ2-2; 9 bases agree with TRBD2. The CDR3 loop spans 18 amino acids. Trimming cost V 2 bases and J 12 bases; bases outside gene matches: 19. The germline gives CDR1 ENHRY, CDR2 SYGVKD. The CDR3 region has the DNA TGTGCCATCAGTGAGGGGCTGACAGGACTAGCGCTACGATTGAAGCTGTTTTTT. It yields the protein CAISEGLTGLALRLKLFF.